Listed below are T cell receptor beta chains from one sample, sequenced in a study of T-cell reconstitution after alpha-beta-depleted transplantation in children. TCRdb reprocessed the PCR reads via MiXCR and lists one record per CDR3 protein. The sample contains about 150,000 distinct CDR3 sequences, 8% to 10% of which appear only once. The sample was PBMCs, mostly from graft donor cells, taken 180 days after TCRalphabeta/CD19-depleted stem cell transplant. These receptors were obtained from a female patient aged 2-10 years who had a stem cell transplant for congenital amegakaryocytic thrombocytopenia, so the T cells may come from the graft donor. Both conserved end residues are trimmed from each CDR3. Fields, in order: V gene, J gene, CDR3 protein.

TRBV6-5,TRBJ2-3,ASSNRDTQY
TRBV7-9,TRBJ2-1,ASCPERGAYNEQF
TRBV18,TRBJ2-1,ASSPGTVDEQF
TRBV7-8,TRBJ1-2,ASSLVGGGSHGYT
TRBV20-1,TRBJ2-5,SAGPGETQY
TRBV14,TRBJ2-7,ASSQEGRGYLSGNEQY
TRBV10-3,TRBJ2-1,ATHAGPTYNEQF
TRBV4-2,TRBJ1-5,ASSQLAGFGNQPQH
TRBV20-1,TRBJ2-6,SASWGAGANVLT
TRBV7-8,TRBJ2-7,ASSSAPKDSTKREKQY
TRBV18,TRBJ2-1,ASSPTLGLAYNEQF
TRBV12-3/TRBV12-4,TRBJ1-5,ASSYSNQPQH
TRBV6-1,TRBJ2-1,ASKDPPYNEQF
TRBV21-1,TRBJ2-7,ASSPQGQA
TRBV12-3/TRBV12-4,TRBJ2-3,ASKVHSSGTDTQY
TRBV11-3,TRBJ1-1,ASSSGHGTGSRAF
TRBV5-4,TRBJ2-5,ASSPPGQGIETQY
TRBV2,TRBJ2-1,ALSSVDEQF
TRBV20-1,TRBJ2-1,SARSPAGDLYNEQF
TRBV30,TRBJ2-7,AWSGSQGGYEQY
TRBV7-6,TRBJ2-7,ASSSGARYEQY
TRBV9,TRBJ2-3,ASSEGTGGRSTDTQY
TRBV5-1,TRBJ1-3,ASSPSGGNTIY
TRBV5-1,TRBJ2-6,ASSQGTSKANVLT
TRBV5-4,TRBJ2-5,ASSKGLLYQETQY
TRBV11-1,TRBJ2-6,ASSPRDALSGANVLT
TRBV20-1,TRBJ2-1,SATTSGAYNEQF
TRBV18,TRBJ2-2,ASSPQTVNLNTGELF
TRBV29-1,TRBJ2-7,SAGLPDREYEQY
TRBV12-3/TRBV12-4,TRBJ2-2,ASSFQAMNTGELF
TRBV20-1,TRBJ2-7,SAPKGGSYEQY
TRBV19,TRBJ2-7,ASSIGGAYEQY
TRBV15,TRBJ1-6,ATSRGASPNSPLH
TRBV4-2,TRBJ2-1,ASSLDEREQSF
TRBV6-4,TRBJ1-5,ASYRYALNQPQH
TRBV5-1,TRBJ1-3,ASSLAGFGNTIY
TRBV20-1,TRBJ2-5,SARKTRGNTQETQY
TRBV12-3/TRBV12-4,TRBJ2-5,ASSLNGLIQETQY
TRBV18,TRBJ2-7,ASSPREGVTYEQY
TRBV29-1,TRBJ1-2,SVDGRGFGYT
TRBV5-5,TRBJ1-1,ASSPLRVGTEAF
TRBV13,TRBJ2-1,ASSRASGSLLYNEQF
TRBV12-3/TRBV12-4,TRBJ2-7,ASSGDPGYEQY
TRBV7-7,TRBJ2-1,ASSSVFRIGGSGSSYNEQF
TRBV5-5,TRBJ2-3,ASSLAGGPITDTQY
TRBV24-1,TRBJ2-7,ATSDDRAVEQY
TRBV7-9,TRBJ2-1,ASSLSGTPQF
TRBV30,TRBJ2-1,AWSGGGPHSYNEQF
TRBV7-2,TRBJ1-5,ASSQIQDQPQH
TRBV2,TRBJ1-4,ASSALRGPNEKLF
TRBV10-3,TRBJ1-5,AISEGGQPQH
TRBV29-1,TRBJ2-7,SVGTDVYEQY
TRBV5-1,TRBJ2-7,ASSLNENEQY
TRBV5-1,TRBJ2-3,ASSFSGGDTDTQY
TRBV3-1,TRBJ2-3,ASCQGVPPTDTQY
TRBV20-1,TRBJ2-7,SAPTSIYEQY
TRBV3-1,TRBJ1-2,ASSRDAAAYGYT
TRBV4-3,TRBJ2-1,ASSQELAGVENYNEQF
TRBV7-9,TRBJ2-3,ASSNSRTGSTDTQY